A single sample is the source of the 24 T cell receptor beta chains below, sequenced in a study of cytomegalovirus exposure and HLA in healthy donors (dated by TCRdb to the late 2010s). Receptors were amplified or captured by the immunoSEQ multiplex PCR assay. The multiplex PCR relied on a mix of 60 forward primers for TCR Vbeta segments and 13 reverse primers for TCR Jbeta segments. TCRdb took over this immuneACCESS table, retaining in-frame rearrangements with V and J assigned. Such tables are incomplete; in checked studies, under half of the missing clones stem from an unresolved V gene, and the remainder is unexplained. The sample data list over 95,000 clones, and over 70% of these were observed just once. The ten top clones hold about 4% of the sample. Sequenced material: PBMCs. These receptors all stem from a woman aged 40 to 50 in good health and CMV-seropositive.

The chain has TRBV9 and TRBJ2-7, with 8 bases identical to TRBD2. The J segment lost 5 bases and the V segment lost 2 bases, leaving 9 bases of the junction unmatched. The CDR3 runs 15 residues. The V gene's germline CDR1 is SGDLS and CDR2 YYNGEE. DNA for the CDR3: TGTGCCAGCAGCGTGGGGACTAGACTAATCGACGAGCAGTACTTC. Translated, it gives CASSVGTRLIDEQYF.

The CDR3: CASSPPGQGPNYGYTF. The CDR3 bases are TGTGCCAGCTCACCACCGGGACAGGGCCCTAACTATGGCTACACCTTC. The J gene is TRBJ1-2, the V gene TRBV18; 9 nucleotides match TRBD1. Germline CDR1 KGHSH, CDR2 LQKENI. V was pared by 0 bases and J by 0 bases, with 2 bases of the junction left unmatched. The CDR3 covers 16 residues.

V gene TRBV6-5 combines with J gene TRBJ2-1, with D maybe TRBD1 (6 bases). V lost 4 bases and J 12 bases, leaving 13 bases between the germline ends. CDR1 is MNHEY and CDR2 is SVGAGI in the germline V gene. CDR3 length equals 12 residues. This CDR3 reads CASSSSRGLQFF. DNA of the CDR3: TGTGCCAGCAGTTCGTCGAGGGGGTTGCAGTTCTTC.

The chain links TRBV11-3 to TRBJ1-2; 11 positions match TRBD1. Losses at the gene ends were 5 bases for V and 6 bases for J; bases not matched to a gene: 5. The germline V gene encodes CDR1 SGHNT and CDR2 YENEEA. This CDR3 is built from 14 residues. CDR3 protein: CASSPGTGGDGYTF. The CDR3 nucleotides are TGTGCCAGCAGCCCGGGGACAGGGGGTGATGGCTACACCTTC.

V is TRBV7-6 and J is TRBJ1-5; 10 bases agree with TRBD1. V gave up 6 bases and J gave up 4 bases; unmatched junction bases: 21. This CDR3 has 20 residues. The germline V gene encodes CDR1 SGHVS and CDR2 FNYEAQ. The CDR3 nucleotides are TGTGCCAGCAGTCCTCGAGAGCAAGTAAGGGACAGGGGCTTAAATCAGCCCCAGCATTTT. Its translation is CASSPREQVRDRGLNQPQHF.

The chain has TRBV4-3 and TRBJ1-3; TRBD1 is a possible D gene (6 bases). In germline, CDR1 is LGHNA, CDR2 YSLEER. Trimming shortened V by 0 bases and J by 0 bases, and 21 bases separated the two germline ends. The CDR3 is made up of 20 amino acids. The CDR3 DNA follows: TGCGCCAGCAGCCAAGAGCGAGGGGGACGCCGAGGACTCTCTGGAAACACCATATATTTT. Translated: CASSQERGGRRGLSGNTIYF.

The CDR3 coding sequence is TGTGCTAGTGGTGCGAGCTCCTACAATGAGCAGTTCTTC. This encodes CASGASSYNEQFF. The chain joins TRBV12-5 to TRBJ2-1; D is ambiguous. This CDR3 is 13 amino acids long. The germline V gene encodes CDR1 LGHNT and CDR2 FRNRAP. V was pared by 5 bases and J by 0 bases, with 5 bases between.

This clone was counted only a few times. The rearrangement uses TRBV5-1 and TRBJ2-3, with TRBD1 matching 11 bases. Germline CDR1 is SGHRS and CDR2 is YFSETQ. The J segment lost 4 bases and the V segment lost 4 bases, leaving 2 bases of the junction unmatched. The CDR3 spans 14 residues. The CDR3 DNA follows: TGCGCCAGCAGCCTGGACAGGGGGCCAGATACGCAGTATTTT. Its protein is CASSLDRGPDTQYF.

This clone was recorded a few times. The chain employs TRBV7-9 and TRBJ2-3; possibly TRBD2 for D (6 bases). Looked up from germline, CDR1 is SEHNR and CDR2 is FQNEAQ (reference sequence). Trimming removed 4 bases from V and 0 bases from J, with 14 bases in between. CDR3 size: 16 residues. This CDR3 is CASSSSVRGSTDTQYF. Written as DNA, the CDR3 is TGTGCCAGCAGCTCCTCCGTGCGGGGAAGCACAGATACGCAGTATTTT. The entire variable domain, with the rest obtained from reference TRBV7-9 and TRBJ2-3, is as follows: DTGVSQNPRHKITKRGQNVTFRCDPISEHNRLYWYRQTLGQGPEFLTYFQNEAQLEKSRLLSDRFSAERPKGSFSTLEIQRTEQGDSAMYLCASSSSVRGSTDTQYFGPGTRLTVL.

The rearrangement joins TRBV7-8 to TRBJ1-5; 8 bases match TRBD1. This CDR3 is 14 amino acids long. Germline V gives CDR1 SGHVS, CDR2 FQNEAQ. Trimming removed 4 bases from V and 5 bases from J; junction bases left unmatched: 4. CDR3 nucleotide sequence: TGTGCCAGCAGCTCCGGACAGGGCTATCAGCCCCAGCATTTT. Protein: CASSSGQGYQPQHF.

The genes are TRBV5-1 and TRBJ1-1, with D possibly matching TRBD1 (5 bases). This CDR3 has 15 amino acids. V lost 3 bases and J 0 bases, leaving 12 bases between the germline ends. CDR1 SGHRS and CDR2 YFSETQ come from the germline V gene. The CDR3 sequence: CASSYYQGMNTEAFF. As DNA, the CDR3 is TGCGCCAGCAGCTATTATCAGGGAATGAACACTGAAGCTTTCTTT. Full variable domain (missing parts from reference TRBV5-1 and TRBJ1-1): KAGVTQTPRYLIKTRGQQVTLSCSPISGHRSVSWYQQTPGQGLQFLFEYFSETQRNKGNFPGRFSGRQFSNSRSEMNVSTLELGDSALYLCASSYYQGMNTEAFFGQGTRLTVV.

The CDR3 DNA is TGTGCCAGCACCGACCCCGGACTAGCGGGGGACAATGAGCAGTTCTTC. Residues: CASTDPGLAGDNEQFF. J is TRBJ2-1 and V is TRBV5-4; TRBD2 matches 13 bases. Germline V CDR1 and CDR2: SGHNT, YYREEE (reference sequence). The CDR3 runs 16 residues. Unmatched junction bases numbered 8, after V lost 6 bases and J lost 5 bases.

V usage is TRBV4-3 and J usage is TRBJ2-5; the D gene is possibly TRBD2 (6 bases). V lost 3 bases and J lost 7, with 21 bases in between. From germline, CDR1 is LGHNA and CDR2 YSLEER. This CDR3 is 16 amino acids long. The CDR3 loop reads CASSQDYPRGVGTQYF. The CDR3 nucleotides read TGCGCCAGCAGCCAGGATTACCCGCGGGGTGTGGGGACCCAGTACTTC.

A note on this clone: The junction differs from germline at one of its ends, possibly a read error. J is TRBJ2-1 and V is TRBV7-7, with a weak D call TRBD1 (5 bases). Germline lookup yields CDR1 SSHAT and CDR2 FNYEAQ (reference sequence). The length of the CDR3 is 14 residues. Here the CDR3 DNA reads TGTGCTAGCAGCCCACTCCGACAGAGCCATGAGCAGTTCTTC. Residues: CASSPLRQSHEQFF.

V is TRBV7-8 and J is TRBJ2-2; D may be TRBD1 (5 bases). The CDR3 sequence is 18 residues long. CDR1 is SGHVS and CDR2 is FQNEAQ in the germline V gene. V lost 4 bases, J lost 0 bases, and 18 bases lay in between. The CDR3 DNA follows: TGTGCCAGCAGCTCCACAGGTTTTAGCCCCGCGAACACCGGGGAGCTGTTTTTT. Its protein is CASSSTGFSPANTGELFF.

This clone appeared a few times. The chain's CDR3 is CASSPMGAGQETQYF. The CDR3 coding sequence is TGCGCCAGCAGCCCTATGGGTGCGGGACAAGAGACCCAGTACTTC. The chain uses TRBV5-1 and TRBJ2-5; the D gene is possibly TRBD2 (6 bases). The CDR3 is made up of 15 amino acids. From germline, CDR1 is SGHRS and CDR2 YFSETQ. Trimming stripped 4 bases from V and 2 bases from J, with 15 bases between.

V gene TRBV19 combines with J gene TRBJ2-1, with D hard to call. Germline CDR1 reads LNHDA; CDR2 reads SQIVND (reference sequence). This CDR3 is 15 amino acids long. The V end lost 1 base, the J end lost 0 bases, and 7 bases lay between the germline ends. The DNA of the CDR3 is TGTGCCAGTAGTATAGCGGGTGGCTCCTACAATGAGCAGTTCTTC. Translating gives CASSIAGGSYNEQFF.

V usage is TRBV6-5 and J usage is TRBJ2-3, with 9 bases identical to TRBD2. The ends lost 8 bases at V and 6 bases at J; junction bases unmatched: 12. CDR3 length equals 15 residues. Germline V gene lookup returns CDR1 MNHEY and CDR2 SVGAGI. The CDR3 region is CASDFRGRAVDTQYF. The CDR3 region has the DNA TGTGCCAGCGATTTCCGCGGGAGGGCGGTGGATACGCAGTATTTT.

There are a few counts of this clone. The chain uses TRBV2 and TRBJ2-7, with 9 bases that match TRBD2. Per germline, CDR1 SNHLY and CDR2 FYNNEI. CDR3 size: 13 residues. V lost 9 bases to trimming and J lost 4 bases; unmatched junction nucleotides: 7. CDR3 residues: CASQAGGRYEQYF. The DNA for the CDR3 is TGTGCCAGTCAGGCGGGAGGGAGGTACGAGCAGTACTTC.

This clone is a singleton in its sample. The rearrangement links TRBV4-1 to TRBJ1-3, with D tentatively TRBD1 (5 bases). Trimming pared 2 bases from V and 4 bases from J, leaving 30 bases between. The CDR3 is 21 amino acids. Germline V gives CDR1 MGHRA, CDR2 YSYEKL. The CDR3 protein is CASSQFGGATSRVGRGNTIYF. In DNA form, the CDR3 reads TGCGCCAGCAGCCAATTCGGTGGTGCCACTTCCAGGGTAGGGCGGGGAAACACCATATATTTT.

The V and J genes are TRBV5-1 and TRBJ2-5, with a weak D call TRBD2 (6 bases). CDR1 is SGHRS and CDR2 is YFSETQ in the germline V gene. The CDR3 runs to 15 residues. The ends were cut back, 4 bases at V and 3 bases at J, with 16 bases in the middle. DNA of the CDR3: TGCGCCAGCAGCCCTCTAGCGAAAGCGGAAGAGACCCAGTACTTC. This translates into CASSPLAKAEETQYF.

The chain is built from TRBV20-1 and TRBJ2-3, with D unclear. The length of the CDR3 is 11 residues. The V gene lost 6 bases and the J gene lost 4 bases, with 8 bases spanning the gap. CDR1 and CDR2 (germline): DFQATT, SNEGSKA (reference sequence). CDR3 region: CSASKSDTQYF. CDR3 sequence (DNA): TGCAGTGCCAGTAAATCAGATACGCAGTATTTT.

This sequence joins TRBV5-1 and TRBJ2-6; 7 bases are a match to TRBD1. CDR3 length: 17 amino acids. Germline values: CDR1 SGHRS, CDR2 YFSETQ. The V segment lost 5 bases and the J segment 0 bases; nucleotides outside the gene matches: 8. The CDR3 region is CASSPRGQSSGANVLTF. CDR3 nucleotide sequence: TGCGCCAGCAGTCCTCGGGGACAGAGCTCTGGGGCCAACGTCCTGACTTTC.

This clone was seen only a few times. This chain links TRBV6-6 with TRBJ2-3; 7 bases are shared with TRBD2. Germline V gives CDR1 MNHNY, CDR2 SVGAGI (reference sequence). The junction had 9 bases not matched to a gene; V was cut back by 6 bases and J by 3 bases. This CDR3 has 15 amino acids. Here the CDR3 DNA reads TGTGCCAGCAGCCCGGGGAGGGCCTTTACAGATACGCAGTATTTT. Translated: CASSPGRAFTDTQYF.